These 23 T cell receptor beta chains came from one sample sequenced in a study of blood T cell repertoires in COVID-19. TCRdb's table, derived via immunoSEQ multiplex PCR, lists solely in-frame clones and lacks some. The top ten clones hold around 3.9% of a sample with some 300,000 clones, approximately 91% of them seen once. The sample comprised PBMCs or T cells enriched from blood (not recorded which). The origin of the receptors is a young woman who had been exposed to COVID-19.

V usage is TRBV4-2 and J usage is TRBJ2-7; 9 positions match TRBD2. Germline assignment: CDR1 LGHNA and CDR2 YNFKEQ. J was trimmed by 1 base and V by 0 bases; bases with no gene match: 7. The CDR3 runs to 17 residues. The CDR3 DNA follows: TGTGCCAGCAGCCAAGATTACGAGCGGGGGGAATCCTACGAGCAGTACTTC. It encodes CASSQDYERGESYEQYF.

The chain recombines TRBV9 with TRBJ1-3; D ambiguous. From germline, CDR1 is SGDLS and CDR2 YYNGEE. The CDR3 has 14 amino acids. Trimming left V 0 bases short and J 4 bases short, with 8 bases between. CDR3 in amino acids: CASSVGGQGNTIYF. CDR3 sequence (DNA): TGTGCCAGCAGCGTAGGCGGGCAAGGAAACACCATATATTTT.

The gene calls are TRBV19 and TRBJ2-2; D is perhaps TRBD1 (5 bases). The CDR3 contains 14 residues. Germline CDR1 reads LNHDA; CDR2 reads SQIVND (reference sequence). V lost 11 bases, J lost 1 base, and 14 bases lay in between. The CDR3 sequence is CAGHEAGNTGELFF. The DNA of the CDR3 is TGTGCCGGACATGAGGCAGGGAACACCGGGGAGCTGTTTTTT.

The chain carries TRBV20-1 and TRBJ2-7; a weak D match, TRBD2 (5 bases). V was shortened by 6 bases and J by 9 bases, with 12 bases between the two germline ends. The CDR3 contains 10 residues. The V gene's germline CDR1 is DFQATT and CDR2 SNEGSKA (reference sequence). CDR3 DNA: TGCAGTGCCTCAGAGGGTAGGCAGTACTTC. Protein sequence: CSASEGRQYF.

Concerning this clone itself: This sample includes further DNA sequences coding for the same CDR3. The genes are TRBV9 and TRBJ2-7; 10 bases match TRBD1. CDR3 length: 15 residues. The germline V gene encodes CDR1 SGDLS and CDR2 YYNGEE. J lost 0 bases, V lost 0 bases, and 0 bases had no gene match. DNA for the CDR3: TGTGCCAGCAGCGTAGGACAGGGGGCCTCCTACGAGCAGTACTTC. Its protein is CASSVGQGASYEQYF.

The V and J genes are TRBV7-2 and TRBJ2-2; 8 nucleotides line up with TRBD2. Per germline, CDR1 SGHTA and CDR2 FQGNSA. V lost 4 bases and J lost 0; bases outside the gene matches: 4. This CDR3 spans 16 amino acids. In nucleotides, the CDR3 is TGTGCCAGCAGCTCTAGACTAGCGACGAACACCGGGGAGCTGTTTTTT. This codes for CASSSRLATNTGELFF. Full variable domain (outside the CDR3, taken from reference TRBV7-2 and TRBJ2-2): GAGVSQSPSNKVTEKGKDVELRCDPISGHTALYWYRQSLGQGLEFLIYFQGNSAPDKSGLPSDRFSAERTGGSVSTLTIQRTQQEDSAVYLCASSSRLATNTGELFFGEGSRLTVL.

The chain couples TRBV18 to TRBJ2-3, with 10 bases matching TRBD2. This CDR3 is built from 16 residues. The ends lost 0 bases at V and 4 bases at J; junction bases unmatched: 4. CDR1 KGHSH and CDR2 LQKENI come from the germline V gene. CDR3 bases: TGTGCCAGCTCACCACCGACAGCGGGGGGGCCAGATACGCAGTATTTT. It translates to CASSPPTAGGPDTQYF.

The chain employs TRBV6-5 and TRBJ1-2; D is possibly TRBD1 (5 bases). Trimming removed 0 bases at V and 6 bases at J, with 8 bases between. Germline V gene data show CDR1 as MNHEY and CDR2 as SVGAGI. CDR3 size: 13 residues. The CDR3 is CASSYSQGDGYTF. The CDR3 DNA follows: TGTGCCAGCAGTTACTCCCAGGGTGATGGCTACACCTTC.

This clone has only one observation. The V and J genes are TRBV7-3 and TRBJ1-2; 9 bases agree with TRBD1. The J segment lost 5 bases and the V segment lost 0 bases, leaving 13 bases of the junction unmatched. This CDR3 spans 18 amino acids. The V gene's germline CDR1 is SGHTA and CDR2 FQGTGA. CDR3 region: CASSLTAEQGAPRYGYTF. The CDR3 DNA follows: TGTGCCAGCAGCTTAACAGCGGAACAGGGGGCGCCTCGTTATGGCTACACCTTC.

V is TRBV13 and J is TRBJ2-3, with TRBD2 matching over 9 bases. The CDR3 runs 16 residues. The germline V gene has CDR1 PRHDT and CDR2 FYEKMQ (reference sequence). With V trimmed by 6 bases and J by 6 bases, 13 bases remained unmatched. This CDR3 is CASRSRSGGSPDTQYF. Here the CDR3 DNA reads TGTGCCAGCAGATCAAGAAGCGGGGGGTCCCCCGATACGCAGTATTTT.

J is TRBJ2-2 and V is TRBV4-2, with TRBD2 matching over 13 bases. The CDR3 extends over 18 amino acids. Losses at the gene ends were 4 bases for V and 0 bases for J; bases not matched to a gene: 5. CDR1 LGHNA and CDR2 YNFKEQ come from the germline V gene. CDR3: CASSPGLAGATNTGELFF. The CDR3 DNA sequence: TGTGCCAGCAGCCCTGGACTAGCGGGGGCGACGAACACCGGGGAGCTGTTTTTT.

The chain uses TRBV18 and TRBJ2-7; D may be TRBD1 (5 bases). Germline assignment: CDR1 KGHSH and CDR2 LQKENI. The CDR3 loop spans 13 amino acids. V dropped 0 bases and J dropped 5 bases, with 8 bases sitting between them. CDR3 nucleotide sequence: TGTGCCAGCTCACCACCAGGGGTAGACGAGCAGTACTTC. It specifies CASSPPGVDEQYF.

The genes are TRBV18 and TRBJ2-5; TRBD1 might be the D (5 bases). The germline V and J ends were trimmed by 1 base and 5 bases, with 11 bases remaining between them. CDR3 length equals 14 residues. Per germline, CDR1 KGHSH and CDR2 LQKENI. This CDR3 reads CASSPQGFRETQYF. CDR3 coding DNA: TGTGCCAGCTCACCACAGGGGTTCCGGGAGACCCAGTACTTC.

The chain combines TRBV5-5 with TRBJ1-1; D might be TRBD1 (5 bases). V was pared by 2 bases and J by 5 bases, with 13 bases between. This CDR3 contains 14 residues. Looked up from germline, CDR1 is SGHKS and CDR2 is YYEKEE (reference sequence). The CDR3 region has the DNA TGTGCCAGCAGCTTAGGAGGGGTAGAGACTGAAGCTTTCTTT. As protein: CASSLGGVETEAFF.

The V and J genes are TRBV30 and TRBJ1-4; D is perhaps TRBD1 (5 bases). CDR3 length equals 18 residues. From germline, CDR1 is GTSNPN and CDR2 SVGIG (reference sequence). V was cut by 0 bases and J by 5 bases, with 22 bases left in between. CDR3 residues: CAWSVGAGSFPGNEKLFF. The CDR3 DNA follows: TGTGCCTGGAGTGTAGGGGCAGGCTCCTTTCCTGGGAATGAAAAACTGTTTTTT.

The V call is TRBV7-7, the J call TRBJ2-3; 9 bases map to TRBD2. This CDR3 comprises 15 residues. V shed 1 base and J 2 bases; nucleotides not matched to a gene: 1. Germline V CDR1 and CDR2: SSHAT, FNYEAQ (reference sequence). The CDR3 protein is CASSLGLAVTDTQYF. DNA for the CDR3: TGTGCCAGCAGCTTAGGACTAGCGGTCACAGATACGCAGTATTTT.

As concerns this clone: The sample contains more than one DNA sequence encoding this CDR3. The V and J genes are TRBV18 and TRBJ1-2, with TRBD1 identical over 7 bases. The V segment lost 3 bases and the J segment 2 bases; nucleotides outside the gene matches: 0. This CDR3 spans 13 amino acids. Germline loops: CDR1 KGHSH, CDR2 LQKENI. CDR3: CASSPDRNYGYTF. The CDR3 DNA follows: TGTGCCAGCTCACCGGACAGGAACTATGGCTACACCTTC.

In nucleotides, the CDR3 is TGTGCCAGCAGCCCTGGGACAGGGGGCCATGGCTACACCTTC. Its translation is CASSPGTGGHGYTF. The V gene is TRBV6-6, the J gene TRBJ1-2, with 12 bases matching TRBD1. V shed 6 bases and J 6 bases; nucleotides not matched to a gene: 5. The length of the CDR3 is 14 residues. The germline V gene encodes CDR1 MNHNY and CDR2 SVGAGI (reference sequence).

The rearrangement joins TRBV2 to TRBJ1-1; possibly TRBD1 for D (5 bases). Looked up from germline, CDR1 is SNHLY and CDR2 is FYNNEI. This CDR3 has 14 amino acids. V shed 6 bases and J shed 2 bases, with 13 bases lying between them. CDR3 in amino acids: CASRWGGANTEAFF. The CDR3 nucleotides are TGTGCCAGCAGGTGGGGAGGGGCCAACACTGAAGCTTTCTTT. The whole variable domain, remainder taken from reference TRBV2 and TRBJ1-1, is EPEVTQTPSHQVTQMGQEVILRCVPISNHLYFYWYRQILGQKVEFLVSFYNNEISEKSEIFDDQFSVERPDGSNFTLKIRSTKLEDSAMYFCASRWGGANTEAFFGQGTRLTVV.

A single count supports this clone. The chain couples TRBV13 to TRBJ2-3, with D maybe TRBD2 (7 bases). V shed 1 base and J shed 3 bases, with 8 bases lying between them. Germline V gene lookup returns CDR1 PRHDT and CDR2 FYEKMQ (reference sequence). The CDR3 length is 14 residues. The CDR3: CASSLEGGTDTQYF. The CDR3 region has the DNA TGTGCCAGCAGCTTAGAGGGGGGGACAGATACGCAGTATTTT.

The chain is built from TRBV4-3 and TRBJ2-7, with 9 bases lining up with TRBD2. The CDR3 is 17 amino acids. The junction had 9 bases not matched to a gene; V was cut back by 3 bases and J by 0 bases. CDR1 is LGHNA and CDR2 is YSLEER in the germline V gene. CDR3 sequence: CASSHSPPGLASYEQYF. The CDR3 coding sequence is TGCGCCAGCAGCCATTCTCCACCGGGACTAGCCTCCTACGAGCAGTACTTC.

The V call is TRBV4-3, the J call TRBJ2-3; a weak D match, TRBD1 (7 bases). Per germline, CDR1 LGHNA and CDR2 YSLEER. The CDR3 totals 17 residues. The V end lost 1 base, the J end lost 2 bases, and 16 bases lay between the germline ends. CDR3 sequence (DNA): TGCGCCAGCAGCCAAGGGCAGGGGGGTTTTAACACAGATACGCAGTATTTT. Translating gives CASSQGQGGFNTDTQYF.

The CDR3 coding sequence is TGTGCCAGCAGCGTAAAAGGGGTCACAGATACGCAGTATTTT. Protein product: CASSVKGVTDTQYF. The chain uses TRBV9 and TRBJ2-3, with D possibly being TRBD1 (5 bases). Germline values: CDR1 SGDLS, CDR2 YYNGEE. Trimming took off 1 base at V and 2 bases at J, with 8 bases between the two ends. CDR3 length: 14 residues.